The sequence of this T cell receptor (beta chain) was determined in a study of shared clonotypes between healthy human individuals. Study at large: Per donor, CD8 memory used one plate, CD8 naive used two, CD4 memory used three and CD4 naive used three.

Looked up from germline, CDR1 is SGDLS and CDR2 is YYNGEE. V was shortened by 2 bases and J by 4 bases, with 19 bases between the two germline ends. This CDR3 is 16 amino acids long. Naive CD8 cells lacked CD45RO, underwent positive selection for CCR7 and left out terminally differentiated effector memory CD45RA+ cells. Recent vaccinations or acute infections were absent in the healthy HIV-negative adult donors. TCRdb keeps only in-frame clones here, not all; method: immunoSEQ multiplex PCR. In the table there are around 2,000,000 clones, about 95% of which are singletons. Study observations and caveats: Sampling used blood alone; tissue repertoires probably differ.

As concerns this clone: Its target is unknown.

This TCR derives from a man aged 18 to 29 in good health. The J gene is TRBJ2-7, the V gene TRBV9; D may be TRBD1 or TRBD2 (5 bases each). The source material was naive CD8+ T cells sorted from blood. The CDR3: CASSVSGGLGQYEQYF. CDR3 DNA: TGTGCCAGCAGCGTGTCCGGTGGACTCGGACAATACGAGCAGTACTTC.